These 10 T cell receptor beta chains share one sample of origin, sequenced in a study of control samples from healthy donors and cancer patients. Profiled with immunoSEQ multiplex PCR; TCRdb holds only in-frame clones, not every one. The sample consists of 150,000 to 200,000 clones, about 90% of them appearing once. The source material was blood. Every receptor here comes from a man younger than 30 in good health.

The CDR3 DNA follows: TGTGCCAGCAGTTTATATATGGGGGCCCAAGAGACCCAGTACTTC. It codes for CASSLYMGAQETQYF. This chain connects TRBV27 to TRBJ2-5; D possibly corresponds to TRBD1 (6 bases). V was trimmed by 1 base and J by 1 base, leaving 10 bases between them. The CDR3 is 15 residues long. CDR1 is MNHEY, CDR2 SMNVEV, per germline (reference sequence).

The chain employs TRBV3-1 (or the pseudogene TRBV3-2) and TRBJ1-6, with D perhaps TRBD1 (5 bases). The germline CDR1 and CDR2 sequences are LGHDT and YNNKEL (reference sequence). The V gene lost 2 bases and the J gene lost 4 bases, with 15 bases spanning the gap. The length of the CDR3 is 17 residues. DNA of the CDR3: TGTGCCAGCAGCCAACTCCCCCTGACAGCTTATAATTCACCCCTCCACTTT. It specifies CASSQLPLTAYNSPLHF.

J is TRBJ2-1 and V is TRBV28; D may match TRBD1 or TRBD2 (6 bases each). The germline CDR1 and CDR2 sequences are MDHEN and SYDVKM. The CDR3 spans 17 residues. Trimming removed 6 bases at V and 4 bases at J, with 22 bases between. The CDR3 spells CASSTPGARSKYNEQFF. The CDR3 region has the DNA TGTGCCAGCAGCACCCCGGGGGCCCGAAGTAAATACAATGAGCAGTTCTTC.

The rearrangement links TRBV27 to TRBJ1-2; D gene uncertain. Germline V gives CDR1 MNHEY, CDR2 SMNVEV (reference sequence). The CDR3 extends over 13 amino acids. Trimming pared 5 bases from V and 8 bases from J, leaving 15 bases between. CDR3 loop: CASSLTENQGYTF. The CDR3 region has the DNA TGTGCCAGCAGTCTTACAGAAAATCAGGGCTACACCTTC.

V gene TRBV30 combines with J gene TRBJ1-2, with D tentatively TRBD1 (6 bases). CDR1 GTSNPN and CDR2 SVGIG come from the germline V gene (reference sequence). This CDR3 contains 11 residues. The CDR3 DNA sequence: TGTGCTGGGGCCAGGGGCCATGGCTACACCTTC. It specifies CAGARGHGYTF.

This chain joins TRBV14 and TRBJ2-5; D is unclear. Germline lookup yields CDR1 SGHDN and CDR2 FVKESK. The V gene lost 2 bases and the J gene lost 5 bases, with 9 bases spanning the gap. This CDR3 has 13 amino acids. The chain's CDR3 is CASSQNLAETQYF. Written as DNA, the CDR3 is TGTGCCAGCAGCCAAAACTTAGCTGAGACCCAGTACTTC.

The genes are TRBV12-3 or TRBV12-4 and TRBJ2-7; D gene unclear. This CDR3 has 12 residues. With 2 bases removed from V and 3 bases from J, the gap between germline ends came to 5 bases. The CDR3 bases are TGTGCCAGCAGTTTAAACCGCTACGAGCAGTACTTC. Translated, it gives CASSLNRYEQYF.

The chain links TRBV10-2 to TRBJ1-5, with no clear D. Germline V gives CDR1 WSHSY, CDR2 SAAADI. V was trimmed by 4 bases and J by 10 bases, leaving 17 bases between them. The CDR3 runs to 14 residues. The CDR3 loop reads CASSGSGNGRPQHF. Written as DNA, the CDR3 is TGCGCCAGCAGTGGGTCTGGGAACGGAAGACCCCAGCATTTT.

V is TRBV6-6 and J is TRBJ2-5; TRBD2 agrees at 7 bases. V shed 4 bases and J 4 bases; nucleotides not matched to a gene: 6. The CDR3 length is 14 residues. The V gene's germline CDR1 is MNHNY and CDR2 SVGAGI (reference sequence). The CDR3 nucleotides are TGTGCCAGCAGTTTTGTGACTAGCCCAGAGACCCAGTACTTC. Its protein is CASSFVTSPETQYF.

V usage is TRBV18 and J usage is TRBJ2-1; 7 bases match TRBD1. The germline gives CDR1 KGHSH, CDR2 LQKENI. Unmatched junction bases numbered 2, after V lost 4 bases and J lost 5 bases. The CDR3 has 13 amino acids. CDR3 in DNA: TGTGCCAGCTCACTGGGACAGAACAATGAGCAGTTCTTC. It encodes CASSLGQNNEQFF.